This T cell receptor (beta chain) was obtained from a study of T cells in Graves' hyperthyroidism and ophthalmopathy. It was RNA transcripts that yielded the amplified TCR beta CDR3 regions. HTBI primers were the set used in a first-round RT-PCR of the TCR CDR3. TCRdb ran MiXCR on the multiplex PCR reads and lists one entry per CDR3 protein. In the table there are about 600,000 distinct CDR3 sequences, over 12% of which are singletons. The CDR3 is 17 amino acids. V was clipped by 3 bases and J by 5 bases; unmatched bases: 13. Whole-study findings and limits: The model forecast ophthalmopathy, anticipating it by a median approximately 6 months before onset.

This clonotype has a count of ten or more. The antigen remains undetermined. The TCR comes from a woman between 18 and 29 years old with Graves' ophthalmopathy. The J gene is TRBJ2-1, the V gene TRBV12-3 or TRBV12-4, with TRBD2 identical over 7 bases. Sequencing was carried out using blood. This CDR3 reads CASSLGLRGSSDNEQFF. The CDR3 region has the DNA TGTGCCAGCAGTTTGGGTTTGCGCGGGAGCTCGGACAATGAGCAGTTCTTC.